The 24 T cell receptor beta chains below come from one sample, sequenced in a study of blood T cell repertoires in COVID-19. Libraries were prepared by immunoSEQ multiplex PCR; TCRdb keeps only in-frame clonotypes and omits some of them. The sample holds around 67,000 clones, more than 70% seen once. Sequencing was performed on peripheral blood. The receptors here all came from a man in his fifties with active COVID-19.

This chain uses TRBV5-4 with TRBJ2-5; TRBD2 matches at 16 bases. The CDR3 is 17 residues long. V dropped 1 base and J dropped 7; count of bases not matched to a gene: 7. Germline CDR1 SGHNT, CDR2 YYREEE (reference sequence). CDR3 DNA sequence: TGTGCCAGCAGCTTGCCCACCGGGACTAGCGGGAGGGCGACCCAGTACTTC. This codes for CASSLPTGTSGRATQYF.

The CDR3 here is CASSFSRDFRTGELFF. The CDR3 nucleotides are TGCGCCAGCTCCTTCTCCAGGGATTTCCGGACCGGGGAGCTGTTTTTT. The V gene is TRBV5-1, the J gene TRBJ2-2; perhaps TRBD1 as D (5 bases). CDR1 and CDR2 (germline): SGHRS, YFSETQ. The CDR3 has 16 amino acids. With 7 bases removed from V and 5 bases from J, the gap between germline ends came to 21 bases.

The chain joins TRBV9 to TRBJ2-3; the D is unclear. CDR3 length equals 13 residues. V was pared by 3 bases and J by 7 bases, with 12 bases between. The germline gives CDR1 SGDLS, CDR2 YYNGEE. Here the CDR3 reads CASSALDWNTQYF. In nucleotides, the CDR3 is TGTGCCAGCAGCGCCCTCGACTGGAATACGCAGTATTTT.

V gene TRBV29-1 combines with J gene TRBJ2-3; TRBD2 might be the D (5 bases). V lost 4 bases to trimming and J lost 2 bases, with 13 bases between them. CDR3 length: 14 amino acids. Germline CDR1 reads SQVTM; CDR2 reads ANQGSEA. The CDR3 region is CSVVVRAATDTQYF. In nucleotides, the CDR3 is TGCAGCGTTGTGGTGCGGGCCGCCACAGATACGCAGTATTTT.

This sequence joins TRBV2 and TRBJ2-3; 10 bases align to TRBD2. The germline gives CDR1 SNHLY, CDR2 FYNNEI. The CDR3 consists of 15 residues. V shed 6 bases and J 6 bases; nucleotides not matched to a gene: 9. CDR3 region: CASSGLGLARDTQYF. CDR3 nucleotide sequence: TGTGCCAGCAGCGGCTTGGGACTAGCGAGGGATACGCAGTATTTT.

In DNA form, the CDR3 reads TGTGCCAGCAGAACAGGGTTGGTGACTGTCGAGCAGTACTTC. Amino acids: CASRTGLVTVEQYF. V is TRBV2 and J is TRBJ2-7, with a tentative D call TRBD1 (6 bases). The CDR3 has 14 amino acids. V lost 6 bases and J 6 bases, leaving 18 bases between the germline ends. The germline gives CDR1 SNHLY, CDR2 FYNNEI.

V gene TRBV7-8 combines with J gene TRBJ2-1, with D maybe TRBD2 (5 bases). Per the germline V gene, CDR1 is SGHVS and CDR2 is FQNEAQ. V was shortened by 1 base and J by 2 bases, with 9 bases between the two germline ends. The CDR3 is made up of 15 amino acids. CDR3 sequence (DNA): TGTGCCAGCAGCTTAGAGGTACTAGCCTACAATGAGCAGTTCTTC. As protein: CASSLEVLAYNEQFF. The entire variable domain, with the rest obtained from reference TRBV7-8 and TRBJ2-1, is as follows: GAGVSQSPRYKVAKRGQDVALRCDPISGHVSLFWYQQALGQGPEFLTYFQNEAQLDKSGLPSDRFFAERPEGSVSTLKIQRTQQEDSAVYLCASSLEVLAYNEQFFGPGTRLTVL.

This clone was detected once. V and J are TRBV12-5 and TRBJ2-2; D gene ambiguous. Trimming took off 4 bases at V and 2 bases at J, with 5 bases between the two ends. Germline lookup yields CDR1 LGHNT and CDR2 FRNRAP. The length of the CDR3 is 13 residues. CDR3 DNA: TGTGCTAGTGGTTATCTAAACACCGGGGAGCTGTTTTTT. Its translation: CASGYLNTGELFF.

V is TRBV6-5 and J is TRBJ2-5; 8 bases match TRBD1. CDR3 size: 15 residues. With 0 bases clipped from V and 5 bases from J, the junction kept 5 bases outside the gene matches. Looked up from germline, CDR1 is MNHEY and CDR2 is SVGAGI. CDR3 coding DNA: TGTGCCAGCAGTTACTCGGACAGGGCGCACGAGACCCAGTACTTC. Its protein is CASSYSDRAHETQYF.

The genes are TRBV20-1 and TRBJ1-2; 10 positions match TRBD1. CDR1 DFQATT and CDR2 SNEGSKA come from the germline V gene (reference sequence). The V gene end was trimmed by 3 bases and the J gene end by 7 bases; junction bases not matched to a gene: 5. The CDR3 length is 13 residues. The CDR3 spells CSASETGGGGYTF. The DNA for the CDR3 is TGCAGTGCTAGTGAGACAGGGGGCGGTGGCTACACCTTC.

Only a few counts were recorded for this clone. The V gene is TRBV29-1, the J gene TRBJ2-7, with D perhaps matching TRBD1 (6 bases). Per the germline V gene, CDR1 is SQVTM and CDR2 is ANQGSEA. Between the trimmed V and J ends, which lost 6 bases and 1 base, there was a span of 19 bases. This CDR3 has 15 residues. The chain's CDR3 is CSVVELVGASYEQYF. CDR3 sequence (DNA): TGCAGCGTAGTCGAACTTGTGGGGGCGTCCTACGAGCAGTACTTC.

The chain combines TRBV3-1 (or the pseudogene TRBV3-2) with TRBJ1-4; TRBD1 might be the D (5 bases). The germline V gene has CDR1 LGHDT and CDR2 YNNKEL (reference sequence). The CDR3 runs 16 residues. Trimming cost V 3 bases and J 6 bases, with 17 bases left between them. Here the CDR3 DNA reads TGTGCCAGCAGCCAGGACTTCCTCGGGGGTGATGAAAAACTGTTTTTT. It is translated as CASSQDFLGGDEKLFF.

This chain connects TRBV24-1 to TRBJ2-1; 9 bases agree with TRBD2. Germline V gene sequence: CDR1 KGHDR, CDR2 SFDVKD. This CDR3 has 17 amino acids. With V trimmed by 1 base and J by 5 bases, 8 bases remained unmatched. The CDR3 DNA follows: TGTGCCACCAGTGATTTAGGGGGGGGACTAGCAGACAATGAGCAGTTCTTC. Translating gives CATSDLGGGLADNEQFF.

The rearrangement uses TRBV3-1 (or the pseudogene TRBV3-2) and TRBJ1-3; 8 bases map to TRBD1. Per the germline V gene, CDR1 is LGHDT and CDR2 is YNNKEL (reference sequence). Trimming removed 0 bases from V and 0 bases from J; junction bases left unmatched: 10. This CDR3 comprises 19 residues. CDR3 sequence (DNA): TGTGCCAGCAGCCAAGAGGACTGGAGACAGGGGTTCTCTGGAAACACCATATATTTT. This translates into CASSQEDWRQGFSGNTIYF.

The rearrangement links TRBV6-1 to TRBJ2-3; TRBD2 aligns across 9 bases. This CDR3 has 21 residues. The V segment lost 1 base and the J segment 7 bases; nucleotides outside the gene matches: 24. Looked up from germline, CDR1 is MNHNS and CDR2 is SASEGT. The CDR3 here is CASSEEGKGRWGLALRHTQYF. Here the CDR3 DNA reads TGTGCCAGCAGTGAAGAAGGGAAGGGGCGATGGGGACTAGCCCTCCGACATACGCAGTATTTT.

This clone has only a few counts. The V gene is TRBV4-3, the J gene TRBJ2-7; D not resolved. The CDR3 sequence is 17 residues long. Trimming removed 3 bases from V and 4 bases from J, with 22 bases in between. Germline CDR1 is LGHNA and CDR2 is YSLEER. The chain's CDR3 is CASSHPLPTVPKYEQYF. CDR3 sequence (DNA): TGCGCCAGCAGCCATCCCTTACCCACAGTTCCCAAATACGAGCAGTACTTC.

The rearrangement joins TRBV27 to TRBJ2-7; 10 positions agree with TRBD1. Looked up from germline, CDR1 is MNHEY and CDR2 is SMNVEV (reference sequence). This CDR3 is built from 15 residues. V dropped 5 bases and J dropped 4; count of bases not matched to a gene: 8. The CDR3 sequence: CASSVDRGRRYEQYF. In DNA form, the CDR3 reads TGTGCCAGCAGTGTCGACAGGGGGCGGAGATACGAGCAGTACTTC.

This clone was seen a single time. V and J are TRBV7-2 and TRBJ2-1; TRBD2 agrees at 14 bases. Germline assignment: CDR1 SGHTA and CDR2 FQGNSA. CDR3 length equals 16 residues. J was trimmed by 6 bases and V by 5 bases; bases with no gene match: 6. CDR3 in amino acids: CASSRKGTSGSNEQFF. The CDR3 DNA sequence: TGTGCCAGCAGCCGTAAGGGGACTAGCGGGAGCAATGAGCAGTTCTTC.

This clone was counted a few times. The chain couples TRBV11-2 to TRBJ1-2; unclear D gene. This CDR3 has 13 residues. In germline, CDR1 is SGHAT, CDR2 FQNNGV. V was clipped by 4 bases and J by 0 bases, with 6 bases between them. DNA of the CDR3: TGTGCCAGCAGCTCAGACACTAACTATGGCTACACCTTC. It codes for CASSSDTNYGYTF.

A few counts support this clone. J is TRBJ2-5 and V is TRBV9, with TRBD2 matching over 11 bases. The CDR3 covers 19 residues. V was pared by 0 bases and J by 3 bases, with 13 bases of the junction left unmatched. Germline V lookup: CDR1 SGDLS, CDR2 YYNGEE. The CDR3 coding sequence is TGTGCCAGCAGCGTAGGGTGGGGCGCTAGCGGGAGGTCCGAAGAGACCCAGTACTTC. This sequence encodes CASSVGWGASGRSEETQYF.

The chain has TRBV19 and TRBJ1-2; 9 nucleotides agree with TRBD1. J lost 8 bases, V lost 5 bases, and 9 bases had no gene match. CDR1 is LNHDA and CDR2 is SQIVND in the germline V gene (reference sequence). There are 14 residues in the CDR3. The CDR3 loop is CASSPGQGGRGYTF. As DNA, the CDR3 is TGTGCCAGTAGTCCGGGACAGGGCGGACGGGGCTACACCTTC.

The chain carries TRBV3-1 (or the pseudogene TRBV3-2) and TRBJ1-4; D gene uncertain. CDR1 and CDR2 from the germline V gene are LGHDT and YNNKEL (reference sequence). The CDR3 is 14 amino acids. Trimming removed 1 base at V and 6 bases at J, with 9 bases between. The CDR3 here is CASSQGYRDEKLFF. The DNA of the CDR3 is TGTGCCAGCAGCCAAGGGTACAGAGATGAAAAACTGTTTTTT.

The chain employs TRBV9 and TRBJ1-4; maybe TRBD1 (6 bases). This CDR3 is built from 15 residues. Trimming took 3 bases from V and 7 from J, leaving 16 bases between them. Germline values: CDR1 SGDLS, CDR2 YYNGEE. The CDR3 spells CASSETGMRVEKLFF. In DNA, the CDR3 is TGTGCCAGCAGCGAGACAGGAATGAGGGTTGAAAAACTGTTTTTT.

The chain has TRBV19 and TRBJ2-1, with 12 bases identical to TRBD2. Germline-derived CDR1 and CDR2 are LNHDA and SQIVND (reference sequence). The CDR3 runs to 16 residues. Unmatched junction bases numbered 11, after V lost 5 bases and J lost 9 bases. The CDR3 DNA follows: TGTGCCAGTAGTCCCCGGACTAGCGGGGCGTTCACTGAGCAGTTCTTC. Its protein product is CASSPRTSGAFTEQFF. Looking up the rest from reference TRBV19 and TRBJ2-1 gives the full variable domain: DGGITQSPKYLFRKEGQNVTLSCEQNLNHDAMYWYRQDPGQGLRLIYYSQIVNDFQKGDIAEGYSVSREKKESFPLTVTSAQKNPTAFYLCASSPRTSGAFTEQFFGPGTRLTVL.